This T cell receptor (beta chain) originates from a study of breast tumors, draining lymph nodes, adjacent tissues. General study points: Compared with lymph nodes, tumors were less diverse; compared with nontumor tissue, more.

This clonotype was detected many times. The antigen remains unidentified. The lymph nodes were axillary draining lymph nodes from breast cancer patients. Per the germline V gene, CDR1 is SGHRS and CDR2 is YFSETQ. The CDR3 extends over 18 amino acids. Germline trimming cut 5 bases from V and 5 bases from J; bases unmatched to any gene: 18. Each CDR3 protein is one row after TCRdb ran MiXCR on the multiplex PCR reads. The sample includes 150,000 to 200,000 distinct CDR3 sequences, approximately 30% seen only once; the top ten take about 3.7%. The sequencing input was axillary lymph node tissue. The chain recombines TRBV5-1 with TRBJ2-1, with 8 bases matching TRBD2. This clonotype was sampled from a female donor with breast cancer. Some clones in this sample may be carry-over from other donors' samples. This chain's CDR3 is CASRSGGVEVAGNNEQFF. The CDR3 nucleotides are TGCGCCAGCAGATCGGGGGGGGTCGAGGTAGCGGGTAACAATGAGCAGTTCTTC.